The text below deals with one T cell receptor (beta chain). Which antigen it targets is not known. Per-nucleotide qualities are absent, and no much larger clonotype sits a single base away. The data were taken from a study of T cell responses to AZD1222 COVID-19 vaccine (dated by TCRdb to the early 2020s). At the level of the whole study: Because spike-specific TCR depth and breadth did not differ between the two schedules, AZD1222 recipients who got a second dose at roughly 4 weeks were pooled with those who got a second dose at roughly 12 weeks. TCR sequencing was performed for 230 to 250 trial participants, of whom some 200 were given two doses of AZD1222 and around 26 were given two doses of MenACWY control vaccine. Trial participants were enrolled by age into subgroups of 18-55, 56-69 and 70-plus years, and around 150, 29 and 61 TCR-sequenced participants, respectively, were included in these subgroups. Findings and caveats that apply to the study as a whole: Conclusions about previously exposed vaccinees are limited, since just five to seven AZD1222 recipients were seropositive for SARS-CoV-2 at baseline. The 56-69-year group was small, and its depth increase did not reach significance, likely because of low power. A significant rise in spike-specific TCR breadth and depth was observed after two AZD1222 doses relative to day 0 and relative to MenACWY recipients. Reportedly, close to half of the unique spike-specific TCRs recognized epitopes lying outside the regions that are mutated in the B.1.351 and B.1.1.7 variants. CD4 TCRs associated with the vaccine covered the entire spike protein, and the dominant responses were in regions 160-218 and 743-854. Because no day 14 peak-response samples were available, repertoires were characterized only after the peak T cell response. Participants were mostly white British and included more females than males, and it was suggested by the authors that clonal diversity may have been underestimated.

CDR1 and CDR2, looked up from the germline V gene, are SGHRS and YFSETQ. Including the terminal cysteine and phenylalanine, the CDR3 comprises 13 residues. Of the read, only the CDR3 DNA is kept; its 39 bases are in frame from base 1. The germline V and J ends show losses of 4 bases and 7 bases respectively, and no gene match explains 5 bases of the junction. The CDR3 regions of human TCRbeta chains were analyzed by immunosequencing. Regarding the original processing steps: Repertoire TCRs were matched against a reference library of SARS-CoV-2-specific TCRs generated with the MIRA antigen-specificity platform. Breadth was defined as the fraction of unique TCRs that were SARS-CoV-2-associated. Depth was defined as the fraction of total T cells that were SARS-CoV-2-associated. Using the MIRA data, each spike-specific TCR was mapped to the spike region that the TCR reacts to and placed in a CD4 or CD8 class. Log10-transformed breadth and depth values were compared by one-way ANOVA with Sidak's multiple comparisons tests. TCRdb took this table from immuneACCESS and kept in-frame rearrangements with V and J called. Such tables lack part of the clones; where checked against another copy, unresolved V genes explain under half of the gap, and the rest is unexplained. Clonal size and the V and J genes are those of that table, whereas D and trimming came from the DNA. A total of around 63,000 clones appear in this sample, approximately 83% of them only once. The top ten hold roughly 19% of the sample.

According to the study, the label for this sample's time point signals: baseline before first vaccination. The vaccinee samples were drawn from two UK trials, COV001 and COV002, one of which was a single-blind randomized controlled phase 2/3 trial testing AZD1222 (ChAdOx1 nCoV-19) in healthy adults. For TCRbeta chain sequencing, PBMC samples were collected from trial participants at day 0 and at day 28 after the second dose. Sequenced material: peripheral blood, taken on day 0 of AZD1222 vaccination. This receptor was identified in an adult in good health. The chain uses TRBV5-1 and TRBJ1-5; 7 bases in between match TRBD1. The nucleotides read TGCGCCAGCAGCAAGGGGGCGAGCCAGCCCCAGCATTTT. This translates into CASSKGASQPQHF.